This entry concerns a single TCR beta chain. Its antigen is unknown. This sample is drawn from a study of tissue T cells after allogeneic stem cell transplantation. Study-level points and caveats: Tissue-detected TCR repertoire was only partly captured by blood and spleen T cells. Across patients, clones rarely overlapped, yet motif clusters were shared tissue-specifically.

The V end lost 5 bases, the J end lost 4 bases, and 15 bases lay between the germline ends. In germline, CDR1 is SGHAT, CDR2 FQDESV (reference sequence). The length of the CDR3 is 15 residues. Sequencing was performed with immunoSEQ multiplex PCR; in TCRdb, only in-frame clones are kept and a portion is missing. The profile covers several hundred clones, with 65% to 85% appearing a single time and roughly an eighth taken by the ten largest. The sequenced sample was skin, obtained at autopsy. The chain employs TRBV11-1 and TRBJ2-4, with D tentatively TRBD2 (6 bases). This receptor was taken from a female patient aged 18 to 50 with steroid-refractory graft-versus-host disease after an allogeneic stem cell transplant. The T cells may partly be graft donor cells. CDR3 bases: TGTGCCAGCAGCGTCCTCCTGGGAGGTAAAAACATTCAGTACTTC. Its translation is CASSVLLGGKNIQYF. The full variable domain, with the rest looked up from reference TRBV11-1 and TRBJ2-4, is EAEVAQSPRYKITEKSQAVAFWCDPISGHATLYWYRQILGQGPELLVQFQDESVVDDSQLPKDRFSAERLKGVDSTLKIQPAELGDSAMYLCASSVLLGGKNIQYFGAGTRLSVL.